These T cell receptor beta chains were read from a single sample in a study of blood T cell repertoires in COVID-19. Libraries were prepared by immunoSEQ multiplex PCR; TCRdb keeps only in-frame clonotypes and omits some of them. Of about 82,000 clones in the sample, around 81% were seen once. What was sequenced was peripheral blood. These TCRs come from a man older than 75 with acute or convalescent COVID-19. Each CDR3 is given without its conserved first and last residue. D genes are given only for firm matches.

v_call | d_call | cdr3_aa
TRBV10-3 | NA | AISEGQTNEKLF
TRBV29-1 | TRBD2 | SVWTSGRGSDTQY
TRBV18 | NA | ASSQVAGSNQPQH
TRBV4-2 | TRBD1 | ASRAGQGTATYEQY
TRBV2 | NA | ASRPNEETQY
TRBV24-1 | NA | ATSDPPTGEQF
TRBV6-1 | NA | ASSEAWQRDYGYT
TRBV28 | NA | ASSLKRDTQY
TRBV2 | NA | ASSGGVNTEAF
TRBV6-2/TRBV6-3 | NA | ASSPGGAAQETQY
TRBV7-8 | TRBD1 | ASSLSGQMNTEAF
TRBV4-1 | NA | ASSQVTGNTIY
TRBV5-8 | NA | ASSLQVSTDTQY
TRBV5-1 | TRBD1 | ASSGQGVMGTGELF
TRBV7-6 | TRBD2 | ASSLSGSRYNEQF
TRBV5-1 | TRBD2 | ASSMGLAGVGETQY
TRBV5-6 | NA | ASSSVRSGNTIY
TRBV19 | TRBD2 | ASSVHGLAGNRPGELF
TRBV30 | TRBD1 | AWTAGSAGGAGNTIY
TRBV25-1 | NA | ASSPRGRANGQPQH
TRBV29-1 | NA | SARTASYSPLH
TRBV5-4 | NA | ASSFLADSYNEQF
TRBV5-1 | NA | ASRRQDRNSPLH
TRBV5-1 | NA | ASSLTHTGINEQF
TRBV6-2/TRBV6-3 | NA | ASSYSQSYEQY
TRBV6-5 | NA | ASSYRRSSNQAQH
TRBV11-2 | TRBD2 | ASSLQMTSGVNTGELF
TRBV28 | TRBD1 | ASTPSQGADTEAF
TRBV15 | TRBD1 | ATSRDRGAGELF
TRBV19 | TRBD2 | ASSGTSGRAHEQF
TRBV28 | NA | ASSLIGGKPQH
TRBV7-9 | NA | ASSLVGQTTETQY
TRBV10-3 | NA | AISEPGAGAPYYNEQF
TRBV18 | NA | ASSPTAGDYEQY
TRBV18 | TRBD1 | ASSPSGRGRGYT
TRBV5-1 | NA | ASSGESYEQY
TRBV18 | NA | ASSPRTAANTEAF
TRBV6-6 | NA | ASSYSPGQETQY
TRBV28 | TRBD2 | ASSSPSSGRAEEQF
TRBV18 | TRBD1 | ASSQQRQGTEAF
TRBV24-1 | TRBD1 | ATAGTDNTDTQY
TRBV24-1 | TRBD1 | ATSVTGANNEQF
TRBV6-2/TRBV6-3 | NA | ASSYARNVASNEKLF
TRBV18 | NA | ASSPVDSAGNTIY
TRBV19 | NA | ASSAPTARTEAF
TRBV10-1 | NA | ASSESGRSYEQY
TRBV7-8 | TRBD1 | ASSLDRGNTEAF
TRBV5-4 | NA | ASRAGVNYGYT
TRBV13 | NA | ASSLWRGGTD